This TCR beta chain appears in the sequencing data of a study of blood T cell repertoires in COVID-19. At the level of the study: Spain, Italy and the United States supplied samples that represented acute and convalescent COVID-19. PBMCs, B-cell-depleted T cells, or T cells were the source of the cDNA or gDNA that made up the material.

How the authors handled the data: Amplification with reference gene primers provided the estimates of nucleated cell counts. Profiled with immunoSEQ multiplex PCR; TCRdb holds only in-frame clones, not every one. The V and J calls and clone size come from that table; D and trimming were worked out from the DNA. Here the sample spans roughly 80,000 clones, roughly four fifths being singletons. The CDR3 extends over 14 amino acids. Germline V CDR1 and CDR2: MNHEY, SMNVEV (reference sequence). Trimming removed 5 bases from V and 5 bases from J, with 10 bases in between. The sequence was collected from a human donor in a cohort sampled during active COVID-19. The chain couples TRBV27 to TRBJ2-6; D uncertain. The sequenced sample consisted of peripheral blood. The CDR3 DNA sequence: TGTGCCAGCAGTCGCAAGAGTTGGGCCAACGTCCTGACTTTC. Translation gives CASSRKSWANVLTF.